Shown below are 27 T cell receptor beta chains from a single sample sequenced in a study of T cells in Graves' hyperthyroidism and ophthalmopathy. Amplified TCR beta CDR3 regions derived from RNA transcripts. First-round RT-PCR of the TCR CDR3 relied on the HTBI primer set. From the multiplex PCR reads, TCRdb called clonotypes with MiXCR, one entry per CDR3 protein. The table shows about 340,000 distinct CDR3 sequences, with 15% to 20% occurring only once. The sequenced sample was blood. These TCRs come from a woman aged 50 to 65 with Graves' hyperthyroidism.

This clonotype was counted only a few times. This chain joins TRBV6-1 and TRBJ2-2, with TRBD2 matching over 7 bases. The CDR3 is made up of 18 amino acids. Trimming took 6 bases from V and 4 from J; bases not matched to a gene: 17. Germline CDR1 reads MNHNS; CDR2 reads SASEGT. The CDR3 nucleotides are TGTGCCAGCAGCCCATTCGATGTGGCTAGCGGAGGCACCGGGGAGCTGTTTTTT. It codes for CASSPFDVASGGTGELFF.

In this sample, this clonotype turned up a few times. The rearrangement uses TRBV12-3 or TRBV12-4 and TRBJ1-1; D is ambiguous. The germline V and J ends were trimmed by 3 bases and 1 base, with 6 bases remaining between them. The CDR3 totals 13 residues. The chain's CDR3 is CASSFFQNTEAFF. The CDR3 nucleotides read TGTGCCAGCAGTTTTTTCCAGAACACTGAAGCTTTCTTT.

This clonotype showed up many times. The J gene is TRBJ2-7, the V gene TRBV6-6; D gene unclear. CDR1 and CDR2 from the germline V gene are MNHNY and SVGAGI (reference sequence). The germline V and J ends were trimmed by 0 bases and 2 bases, with 14 bases remaining between them. There are 16 residues in the CDR3. The CDR3 DNA follows: TGTGCCAGCAGTTACTCGAAGGTCATGGGAACCTACGAGCAGTACTTC. This sequence encodes CASSYSKVMGTYEQYF.

The chain is built from TRBV7-2 and TRBJ2-7; 7 bases match TRBD1. Trimming at V came to 5 bases and at J to 7 bases, leaving 2 bases not matched to a gene. From germline, CDR1 is SGHTA and CDR2 FQGNSA. The CDR3 extends over 11 amino acids. CDR3 amino acids: CASSLQGEQYF. CDR3 bases: TGTGCCAGCAGCCTACAGGGGGAGCAGTACTTC.

This clonotype was picked up many times. This sequence joins TRBV7-2 and TRBJ1-2, with D perhaps TRBD1 (6 bases). There are 14 residues in the CDR3. V lost 5 bases and J lost 8, with 18 bases in between. The germline gives CDR1 SGHTA, CDR2 FQGNSA. In nucleotides, the CDR3 is TGTGCCAGCAGCCCTTACAGGGTCTTAGAAGGCTACACCTTC. Its translation is CASSPYRVLEGYTF.

This chain links TRBV5-1 with TRBJ1-2; D uncertain. Germline CDR1 and CDR2: SGHRS and YFSETQ. There are 15 residues in the CDR3. V was trimmed by 0 bases and J by 0 bases, leaving 9 bases between them. CDR3 in amino acids: CASSLGGGANYGYTF. CDR3 nucleotides: TGCGCCAGCAGCTTGGGCGGCGGTGCTAACTATGGCTACACCTTC.

This chain uses TRBV24-1 with TRBJ2-2; weak D call: TRBD1 (7 bases). Germline loops: CDR1 KGHDR, CDR2 SFDVKD. V was clipped by 2 bases and J by 5 bases, with 20 bases between them. The CDR3 runs 18 residues. This CDR3 reads CATSDYGAQGGHTGELFF. CDR3 DNA: TGTGCCACCAGTGATTACGGGGCCCAGGGGGGACATACCGGGGAGCTGTTTTTT.

This sequence joins TRBV11-3 and TRBJ2-7; 9 bases fit TRBD2. V lost 1 base to trimming and J lost 4 bases; unmatched junction nucleotides: 5. CDR3 length equals 15 residues. The V gene's germline CDR1 is SGHNT and CDR2 YENEEA. Here the CDR3 reads CASSLGASGTYEQYF. The CDR3 DNA reads TGTGCCAGCAGCTTAGGCGCTAGCGGGACTTACGAGCAGTACTTC.

V usage is TRBV7-3 and J usage is TRBJ2-2; 8 nucleotides match TRBD1. The length of the CDR3 is 15 residues. Germline V gives CDR1 SGHTA, CDR2 FQGTGA. V dropped 4 bases and J dropped 6; count of bases not matched to a gene: 7. CDR3 residues: CASSSGPDRAGELFF. The CDR3, as DNA: TGTGCCAGCAGCTCAGGACCGGACAGGGCCGGGGAGCTGTTTTTT.

V usage is TRBV20-1 and J usage is TRBJ2-1, with 13 nucleotides matching TRBD2. The CDR3 sequence is 15 residues long. Germline-derived CDR1 and CDR2 are DFQATT and SNEGSKA (reference sequence). J was trimmed by 4 bases and V by 3 bases; bases with no gene match: 3. CDR3 coding DNA: TGCAGTGCTAGGGGGACTAGCGGGAATTACAATGAGCAGTTCTTC. It yields the protein CSARGTSGNYNEQFF.

This clonotype has a handful of counts. This chain joins TRBV7-9 and TRBJ2-5; 7 bases are shared with TRBD1. Looked up from germline, CDR1 is SEHNR and CDR2 is FQNEAQ (reference sequence). The CDR3 loop spans 14 amino acids. J lost 5 bases, V lost 5 bases, and 8 bases had no gene match. The chain's CDR3 is CASSAQGMGETQYF. In DNA form, the CDR3 reads TGTGCCAGCAGCGCACAGGGGATGGGGGAGACCCAGTACTTC.

This rearrangement joins TRBV24-1 to TRBJ2-5; possibly TRBD1 for D (5 bases). Germline loops: CDR1 KGHDR, CDR2 SFDVKD. The V gene lost 9 bases and the J gene lost 2 bases, with 12 bases spanning the gap. There are 13 residues in the CDR3. The CDR3 spells CATRQGGQETQYF. As DNA, the CDR3 is TGTGCCACCCGGCAGGGTGGGCAAGAGACCCAGTACTTC.

This chain uses TRBV6-5 with TRBJ2-1; no clear D. This CDR3 is 13 amino acids long. Germline V CDR1 and CDR2: MNHEY, SVGAGI. V was pared by 1 base and J by 7 bases, with 8 bases between. The CDR3 nucleotides are TGTGCCAGCAGTTACTTCGGCGGAAATGAGCAGTTCTTC. Amino acids: CASSYFGGNEQFF.

This clonotype has more than one count but fewer than ten. The J gene is TRBJ2-5, the V gene TRBV25-1; D gene uncertain. The germline gives CDR1 MGHDK, CDR2 SYGVNS. The germline V and J ends were trimmed by 3 bases and 5 bases, with 10 bases remaining between them. The CDR3 loop spans 13 amino acids. The CDR3 bases are TGTGCCAGCAGTGACGGAGCTAGGGAGACCCAGTACTTC. It specifies CASSDGARETQYF.

The table lists this clonotype with many counts. The chain carries TRBV30 and TRBJ2-4, with 7 nucleotides matching TRBD2. There are 14 residues in the CDR3. Germline V gene sequence: CDR1 GTSNPN, CDR2 SVGIG (reference sequence). V shed 0 bases, J shed 7 bases, and the junction held 6 bases outside the gene matches. CDR3 residues: CAWSVPGSGNIQYF. For the CDR3, the DNA is TGTGCCTGGAGTGTACCGGGTAGCGGGAACATTCAGTACTTC.

This clonotype came up a few times. CDR3 sequence reads: CASRTDPPYEQYV. Written as DNA, the CDR3 is TGTGCCAGCAGGACGGATCCTCCCTACGAGCAGTACGTC. J is TRBJ2-7 and V is TRBV6-1; D remains ambiguous. The CDR3 is made up of 13 amino acids. The V end was cut by 6 bases, the J end by 2 bases, with 11 bases between. CDR1 MNHNS and CDR2 SASEGT come from the germline V gene.

This clonotype was observed a handful of times. This may stem from a read error, because a much larger clone lies one nucleotide away. The CDR3 nucleotides read TGTGCCAGCGGCCAAGATACGCTAAATGAGCAGTTCTTC. This codes for CASGQDTLNEQFF. This chain links TRBV3-1 with TRBJ2-1, with D unclear. Germline lookup yields CDR1 LGHDT and CDR2 YNNKEL (reference sequence). The CDR3 has 13 residues.

The CDR3 here is CASSPTDEQYV. DNA for the CDR3: TGTGCCAGCTCACCTACCGACGAGCAGTACGTC. The chain recombines TRBV18 with TRBJ2-7; D is ambiguous. Germline loops: CDR1 KGHSH, CDR2 LQKENI. V lost 3 bases to trimming and J lost 5 bases, with 5 bases between them. The CDR3 has 11 residues.

The table lists this clonotype with a few counts. The chain carries TRBV5-6 and TRBJ2-3; no firm D call. Per the germline V gene, CDR1 is SGHDT and CDR2 is YYEEEE. Trimming stripped 0 bases from V and 4 bases from J, with 12 bases between. The length of the CDR3 is 15 residues. Here the CDR3 reads CASSLEGSPPDTQYF. The CDR3 bases are TGTGCCAGCAGCTTGGAGGGTAGCCCGCCAGATACGCAGTATTTT.

This clonotype turned up a few times. The V gene is TRBV19, the J gene TRBJ2-1, with D perhaps matching TRBD1 (5 bases). This CDR3 has 10 residues. The V gene lost 5 bases and the J gene lost 12 bases, with 8 bases spanning the gap. Germline V lookup: CDR1 LNHDA, CDR2 SQIVND (reference sequence). CDR3 nucleotides: TGTGCCAGTAGTGGTAGGGGGCAGTTCTTC. This gives the protein CASSGRGQFF.

The V call is TRBV5-6, the J call TRBJ2-3; 12 bases agree with TRBD2. Germline lookup yields CDR1 SGHDT and CDR2 YYEEEE. This CDR3 region has 16 residues. V was pared by 2 bases and J by 4 bases, with 5 bases of the junction left unmatched. The CDR3 here is CASSLLAGGGADTQYF. The DNA of the CDR3 is TGTGCCAGCAGCTTACTAGCGGGGGGTGGCGCAGATACGCAGTATTTT.

The chain employs TRBV10-3 and TRBJ1-1, with D possibly TRBD1 on 6 matching bases. V was shortened by 8 bases and J by 1 base, with 14 bases between the two germline ends. Germline loops: CDR1 ENHRY, CDR2 SYGVKD. This CDR3 has 14 residues. CDR3 protein: CAISRDRQNTEAFF. As DNA, the CDR3 is TGTGCCATCTCCCGAGACAGGCAGAACACTGAAGCTTTCTTT.

This clonotype was recorded at least ten times. The chain couples TRBV28 to TRBJ2-3; D may be TRBD1 or TRBD2 (5 bases each). The CDR3 spans 18 residues. Germline V gene lookup returns CDR1 MDHEN and CDR2 SYDVKM. V was cut by 7 bases and J by 1 base, with 24 bases left in between. CDR3 residues: CASNLVLGVLGRTDTQYF. CDR3 coding DNA: TGTGCCAGCAATTTGGTCCTCGGGGTACTGGGGCGCACAGATACGCAGTATTTT.

V is TRBV27 and J is TRBJ2-5; 9 bases align to TRBD2. Per the germline V gene, CDR1 is MNHEY and CDR2 is SMNVEV (reference sequence). J was trimmed by 2 bases and V by 5 bases; bases with no gene match: 15. The CDR3 has 18 amino acids. Here the CDR3 reads CASSLRPLAGVLQETQYF. The CDR3 nucleotides read TGTGCCAGCAGTCTCCGCCCCTTAGCGGGAGTATTGCAAGAGACCCAGTACTTC.

This clonotype was detected ten times or more. CDR3 coding DNA: TGCGCCAGCAGCTTGGTCGCAGGGAACACTGAAGCTTTCTTT. Protein product: CASSLVAGNTEAFF. This chain uses TRBV5-1 with TRBJ1-1; D ambiguous. In germline, CDR1 is SGHRS, CDR2 YFSETQ. The V gene lost 0 bases and the J gene lost 1 base, with 7 bases spanning the gap. The CDR3 is made up of 14 amino acids. The full variable domain, completed using reference TRBV5-1 and TRBJ1-1, is KAGVTQTPRYLIKTRGQQVTLSCSPISGHRSVSWYQQTPGQGLQFLFEYFSETQRNKGNFPGRFSGRQFSNSRSEMNVSTLELGDSALYLCASSLVAGNTEAFFGQGTRLTVV.

The gene calls are TRBV9 and TRBJ2-2; the match to TRBD2 covers 9 bases. The junction had 3 bases not matched to a gene; V was cut back by 0 bases and J by 3 bases. CDR3 length equals 16 residues. CDR1 SGDLS and CDR2 YYNGEE come from the germline V gene. CDR3: CASSVDSGSDTGELFF. The CDR3 bases are TGTGCCAGCAGCGTAGATAGCGGGAGCGACACCGGGGAGCTGTTTTTT.

This clonotype was picked up many times. The V and J genes are TRBV20-1 and TRBJ2-5; 7 bases agree with TRBD2. Germline values: CDR1 DFQATT, CDR2 SNEGSKA (reference sequence). The junction had 5 bases not matched to a gene; V was cut back by 5 bases and J by 2 bases. The CDR3 runs 13 residues. The CDR3 DNA reads as TGCAGTGCTGGGGGGGGAGGACAAGAGACCCAGTACTTC. It translates to CSAGGGGQETQYF.